This T cell receptor beta chain derives from a study of graft-versus-host responses after intestinal transplantation. The wider study: All recipients were given anti-thymocyte globulin induction, and tacrolimus and steroids were then administered for about three years. Regarding the study as a whole: Peak circulating GvH clone levels tracked with early post-transplant HvG declines. Recipient bone marrow held GvH clones, some seen earlier in ileum or blood.

A remark on this clone: Its antigen is undetermined.

The CDR3 is made up of 12 amino acids. CDR1 is SGHRS, CDR2 YFSETQ, per germline. V was cut by 4 bases and J by 8 bases, with 10 bases left in between. Data came from immunoSEQ multiplex PCR; TCRdb stores just in-frame clones and leaves some out. This repertoire shows about 130,000 clones, 90% to 95% found once; its top ten account for roughly 0.16%. The receptor comes from a human donor who received an intestinal transplant. The chain carries TRBV5-1 and TRBJ2-1; no definite D call. Sequencing was performed on unstimulated CD4+ T cells sorted from spleen or lymph node cells, taken before intestinal transplant. This chain's CDR3 is CASSVYSYEQFF. The CDR3 DNA is TGCGCCAGCAGCGTTTACAGTTATGAGCAGTTCTTC.